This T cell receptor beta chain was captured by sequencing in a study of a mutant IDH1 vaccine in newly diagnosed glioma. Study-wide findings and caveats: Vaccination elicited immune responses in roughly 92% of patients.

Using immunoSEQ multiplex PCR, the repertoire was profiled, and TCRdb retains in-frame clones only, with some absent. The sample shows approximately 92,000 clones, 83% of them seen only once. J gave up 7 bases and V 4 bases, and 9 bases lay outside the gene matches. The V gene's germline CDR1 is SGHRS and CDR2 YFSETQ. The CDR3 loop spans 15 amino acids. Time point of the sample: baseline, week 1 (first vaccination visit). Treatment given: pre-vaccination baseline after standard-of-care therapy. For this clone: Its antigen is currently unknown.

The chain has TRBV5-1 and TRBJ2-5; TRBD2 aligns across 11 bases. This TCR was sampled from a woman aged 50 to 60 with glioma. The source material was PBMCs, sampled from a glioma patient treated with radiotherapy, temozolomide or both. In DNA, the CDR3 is TGCGCCAGCAGCGGGGGACTAGCGGCCCGGGGGACCCAGTACTTC. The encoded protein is CASSGGLAARGTQYF.